These 32 T cell receptor beta chains were all obtained from the same sample, sequenced in a study of early T cells in non-severe SARS-CoV-2 infection. MiXCR was run by TCRdb on the 5' RACE reads, yielding one entry per CDR3 protein. The sample records approximately 97,000 distinct CDR3 sequences, 9.5% to 11% being singletons. Sequencing was performed on whole blood, taken at baseline. These receptors were taken from an adult who was a healthcare worker with PCR-confirmed SARS-CoV-2 infection or an uninfected control (not recorded which).

The chain recombines TRBV7-9 with TRBJ2-3; D remains ambiguous. Between the trimmed V and J ends, which lost 5 bases and 0 bases, there was a span of 15 bases. The CDR3 loop spans 16 amino acids. Germline V lookup: CDR1 SEHNR, CDR2 FQNEAQ (reference sequence). Written as DNA, the CDR3 is TGTGCCAGCAGCGCCCTAAGAGCGACTAGCACAGATACGCAGTATTTT. The encoded protein is CASSALRATSTDTQYF. The full variable domain, its missing parts supplied by reference TRBV7-9 and TRBJ2-3, is DTGVSQNPRHKITKRGQNVTFRCDPISEHNRLYWYRQTLGQGPEFLTYFQNEAQLEKSRLLSDRFSAERPKGSFSTLEIQRTEQGDSAMYLCASSALRATSTDTQYFGPGTRLTVL.

The table lists this clonotype with a few counts. The gene calls are TRBV7-9 and TRBJ1-4; maybe TRBD1 (5 bases). Germline values: CDR1 SEHNR, CDR2 FQNEAQ (reference sequence). The CDR3 has 12 residues. Trimming shortened V by 5 bases and J by 15 bases, and 16 bases separated the two germline ends. The CDR3 nucleotides read TGTGCCAGCAGCCAAGAGGGACGGCCGATGTTTTTT. Its translation: CASSQEGRPMFF.

This clonotype was seen more than once but under ten times. The chain carries TRBV11-2 and TRBJ2-5; 7 bases align to TRBD1. The V gene's germline CDR1 is SGHAT and CDR2 FQNNGV. The V gene end was trimmed by 0 bases and the J gene end by 7 bases; junction bases not matched to a gene: 5. The CDR3 totals 14 residues. In DNA form, the CDR3 reads TGTGCCAGCAGCTTAGATCGGGACAGTGGGACCCAGTACTTC. Its translation is CASSLDRDSGTQYF.

This clonotype is a singleton in its sample. V and J are TRBV24-1 and TRBJ2-1, with 15 nucleotides matching TRBD2. The CDR3 runs 14 residues. V lost 9 bases, J lost 7 bases, and 3 bases stayed unmatched. Germline V gene data show CDR1 as KGHDR and CDR2 as SFDVKD. The CDR3 DNA reads TGTGCCACCCGAGGGACTAGCGGGAGGAATGAGCAGTTCTTC. Its protein is CATRGTSGRNEQFF.

This clonotype was counted a few times. The chain is built from TRBV7-9 and TRBJ1-3, with D unclear. The length of the CDR3 is 15 residues. From germline, CDR1 is SEHNR and CDR2 FQNEAQ (reference sequence). The V and J ends lost 1 base and 2 bases respectively, with 9 bases between them. CDR3 region: CASSLGSGTGNTIYF. Here the CDR3 DNA reads TGTGCCAGCAGCTTAGGTTCAGGAACTGGAAACACCATATATTTT.

This clonotype has only a few counts. The gene calls are TRBV29-1 and TRBJ2-3; a possible D gene is TRBD2 (6 bases). Trimming cost V 2 bases and J 3 bases, with 9 bases left between them. Germline CDR1 and CDR2: SQVTM and ANQGSEA. CDR3 length: 13 amino acids. CDR3 protein: CSVETAGTDTQYF. The DNA for the CDR3 is TGCAGCGTTGAAACGGCGGGGACAGATACGCAGTATTTT.

This clonotype was recorded a few times. This sequence joins TRBV7-2 and TRBJ1-5; TRBD1 might be the D (5 bases). V shed 5 bases and J shed 5 bases, with 16 bases lying between them. Looked up from germline, CDR1 is SGHTA and CDR2 is FQGNSA. CDR3 length equals 15 residues. CDR3 sequence (DNA): TGTGCCAGCAGCGCGCAACAGGCTATCCATCAGCCCCAGCATTTT. The encoded protein is CASSAQQAIHQPQHF.

This clonotype was detected ten times or more. This chain uses TRBV7-3 with TRBJ1-1; D is possibly TRBD1 (6 bases). The germline V gene has CDR1 SGHTA and CDR2 FQGTGA. The V end lost 6 bases, the J end lost 0 bases, and 14 bases lay between the germline ends. This CDR3 region has 15 residues. Here the CDR3 DNA reads TGTGCCAGCAGTCAACGGGGGGACATGAACACTGAAGCTTTCTTT. Translated: CASSQRGDMNTEAFF.

This clonotype was seen a handful of times. The V gene is TRBV7-9, the J gene TRBJ2-1; 9 bases are a match to TRBD2. V shed 4 bases, J shed 4 bases, and the junction held 11 bases outside the gene matches. The CDR3 spans 17 residues. The germline V gene encodes CDR1 SEHNR and CDR2 FQNEAQ (reference sequence). Here the CDR3 reads CASSYYLAGERYNEQFF. CDR3 DNA: TGTGCCAGCAGCTACTATTTAGCGGGAGAGAGATACAATGAGCAGTTCTTC.

This clonotype occurred a few times. The genes are TRBV20-1 and TRBJ1-2; no clear D gene. Per germline, CDR1 DFQATT and CDR2 SNEGSKA (reference sequence). The CDR3 consists of 12 residues. V lost 4 bases, J lost 0 bases, and 6 bases lay in between. The chain's CDR3 is CSATTTNYGYTF. DNA of the CDR3: TGCAGTGCTACGACTACTAACTATGGCTACACCTTC.

This clonotype was counted a few times. The rearrangement joins TRBV11-2 to TRBJ1-1, with D maybe TRBD1 (6 bases). CDR3 length: 15 residues. Between the trimmed V and J ends, which lost 2 bases and 1 base, there was a span of 11 bases. Germline CDR1 is SGHAT and CDR2 is FQNNGV. The CDR3 sequence is CASSLTGQGNTEAFF. The CDR3 nucleotides are TGTGCCAGCAGCTTAACAGGGCAAGGGAACACTGAAGCTTTCTTT.

The V gene is TRBV12-3 or TRBV12-4, the J gene TRBJ2-4; D gene ambiguous. The V end lost 8 bases, the J end lost 8 bases, and 16 bases lay between the germline ends. The length of the CDR3 is 13 residues. CDR3 sequence reads: CASGSTGLDIQYF. DNA of the CDR3: TGTGCCAGCGGAAGTACCGGATTAGACATTCAGTACTTC.

This chain links TRBV29-1 with TRBJ1-1, with TRBD1 as a possible D gene (5 bases). Trimming took 7 bases from V and 3 from J, leaving 18 bases between them. CDR1 and CDR2 (germline): SQVTM, ANQGSEA. There are 14 residues in the CDR3. As DNA, the CDR3 is TGCAGCGCTGGGGCCGGGCTTCAGCACACTGAAGCTTTCTTT. This translates into CSAGAGLQHTEAFF. The whole variable domain, remainder taken from reference TRBV29-1 and TRBJ1-1, is SAVISQKPSRDICQRGTSLTIQCQVDSQVTMMFWYRQQPGQSLTLIATANQGSEATYESGFVIDKFPISRPNLTFSTLTVSNMSPEDSSIYLCSAGAGLQHTEAFFGQGTRLTVV.

The V and J genes are TRBV2 and TRBJ1-3; D unclear. V dropped 6 bases and J dropped 2 bases, with 5 bases sitting between them. Germline assignment: CDR1 SNHLY and CDR2 FYNNEI. The CDR3 contains 12 residues. In nucleotides, the CDR3 is TGTGCCAGCAGCGCGGCTGGAAACACCATATATTTT. Encoded protein: CASSAAGNTIYF.

The chain employs TRBV20-1 and TRBJ1-5; 9 bases match TRBD1. With 4 bases clipped from V and 11 bases from J, the junction kept 9 bases outside the gene matches. CDR1 is DFQATT and CDR2 is SNEGSKA in the germline V gene (reference sequence). The CDR3 has 13 residues. The CDR3 loop is CSATRQGGDSQHF. In DNA, the CDR3 is TGCAGTGCTACTAGACAGGGGGGAGATTCCCAGCATTTT.

This clonotype was seen at least ten times. This chain uses TRBV20-1 with TRBJ2-7; possibly TRBD1 for D (5 bases). The length of the CDR3 is 15 residues. The germline V gene has CDR1 DFQATT and CDR2 SNEGSKA (reference sequence). Trimming shortened V by 0 bases and J by 0 bases, and 12 bases separated the two germline ends. The CDR3 DNA reads as TGCAGTGCTAGAGATGGGGCAGGGTACTCCTACGAGCAGTACTTC. Its protein is CSARDGAGYSYEQYF.

This clonotype was found many times. The V and J genes are TRBV7-2 and TRBJ2-1; 7 positions match TRBD1. Germline CDR1 is SGHTA and CDR2 is FQGNSA. The junction had 9 bases not matched to a gene; V was cut back by 5 bases and J by 5 bases. The CDR3 is 15 amino acids. The CDR3 sequence is CASSPRTGRDNEQFF. CDR3 DNA sequence: TGTGCCAGCAGCCCCCGGACAGGTCGGGACAATGAGCAGTTCTTC.

There are many counts of this clonotype. The chain joins TRBV5-1 to TRBJ2-7, with 11 positions matching TRBD2. V lost 5 bases to trimming and J lost 2 bases; unmatched junction nucleotides: 6. The CDR3 consists of 15 residues. Germline loops: CDR1 SGHRS, CDR2 YFSETQ. The CDR3 region is CASRTGLAVPYEQYF. The CDR3 DNA is TGCGCCAGCAGAACGGGACTAGCGGTGCCCTACGAGCAGTACTTC.

The chain has TRBV11-2 and TRBJ2-1; 7 positions match TRBD2. In germline, CDR1 is SGHAT, CDR2 FQNNGV. Trimming at V came to 6 bases and at J to 6 bases, leaving 5 bases not matched to a gene. The CDR3 sequence is 13 residues long. The CDR3 protein is CASRPSGSNEQFF. The CDR3 bases are TGTGCCAGCAGGCCTAGCGGATCCAATGAGCAGTTCTTC.

This clonotype has just one count. V gene TRBV11-2 combines with J gene TRBJ2-7, with TRBD1 identical over 7 bases. Losses at the gene ends were 4 bases for V and 1 base for J; bases not matched to a gene: 13. The CDR3 has 17 residues. Germline CDR1 is SGHAT and CDR2 is FQNNGV. CDR3 DNA: TGTGCCAGCAGCTCATACAGGGGAAGGCAAAGGTCCTACGAGCAGTACTTC. Amino acid sequence: CASSSYRGRQRSYEQYF.

In its sample, this clonotype was seen many times. CDR3 in amino acids: CSVERVLSYTF. The DNA of the CDR3 is TGCAGCGTTGAGAGGGTGTTGAGCTACACCTTC. V usage is TRBV29-1 and J usage is TRBJ1-2, with D hard to call. This CDR3 is built from 11 residues. From germline, CDR1 is SQVTM and CDR2 ANQGSEA. Trimming left V 3 bases short and J 9 bases short, with 11 bases between.

This clonotype was picked up a small number of times. The chain recombines TRBV20-1 with TRBJ2-5; D not resolved. The V gene's germline CDR1 is DFQATT and CDR2 SNEGSKA (reference sequence). CDR3 length: 11 amino acids. Deletions cut 6 bases from V and 4 bases from J, with 9 bases between. The CDR3 DNA reads TGCAGTGCCTCACACTCAGAGACCCAGTACTTC. It specifies CSASHSETQYF.

This clonotype was observed at least ten times. The genes are TRBV13 and TRBJ2-4; TRBD2 aligns across 8 bases. V shed 4 bases, J shed 1 base, and the junction held 6 bases outside the gene matches. The CDR3 length is 16 residues. Germline V CDR1 and CDR2: PRHDT, FYEKMQ (reference sequence). The CDR3 nucleotides read TGTGCCAGCAGCTCCCGACTAGCGTGGGCCAAAAACATTCAGTACTTC. It yields the protein CASSSRLAWAKNIQYF.

This clonotype was counted only a few times. The V call is TRBV24-1, the J call TRBJ1-3; no clear D gene. V was shortened by 9 bases and J by 16 bases, with 24 bases between the two germline ends. The CDR3 extends over 13 amino acids. Germline CDR1 reads KGHDR; CDR2 reads SFDVKD. CDR3 DNA sequence: TGTGCCACCCGCGCCAAGAGCCTAGTCCCATTGTATTTT. Translated: CATRAKSLVPLYF.

In its sample, this clonotype was seen many times. The gene calls are TRBV6-2 or TRBV6-3 and TRBJ2-5; D might be TRBD2 (5 bases). The CDR3 extends over 12 amino acids. The V and J ends lost 7 bases and 1 base respectively, with 7 bases between them. CDR1 MNHEY and CDR2 SVGEGT come from the germline V gene. CDR3 sequence (DNA): TGTGCCAGCAAGCGGATCCAAGAGACCCAGTACTTC. Translated, it gives CASKRIQETQYF.

In its sample, this clonotype was seen a few times. The chain joins TRBV27 to TRBJ2-4; maybe TRBD2 (5 bases). The V gene lost 8 bases and the J gene lost 0 bases, with 11 bases spanning the gap. The CDR3 is made up of 14 amino acids. The germline gives CDR1 MNHEY, CDR2 SMNVEV (reference sequence). The CDR3 region has the DNA TGTGCCAGCGCGAGGGTCCTAGCCAAAAACATTCAGTACTTC. This gives the protein CASARVLAKNIQYF.

V gene TRBV10-3 combines with J gene TRBJ2-7; 7 bases align to TRBD1. This CDR3 has 14 residues. V was clipped by 5 bases and J by 1 base; unmatched bases: 5. Germline CDR1 is ENHRY and CDR2 is SYGVKD. The CDR3 is CAISSGTESYEQYF. The CDR3 nucleotides are TGTGCCATCAGTTCCGGGACAGAGTCCTACGAGCAGTACTTC.

At least ten counts were recorded for this clonotype. The V and J genes are TRBV18 and TRBJ2-3, with D possibly TRBD1 on 6 matching bases. The CDR3 loop spans 15 amino acids. Trimming removed 3 bases at V and 0 bases at J, with 10 bases between. Germline CDR1 is KGHSH and CDR2 is LQKENI. CDR3 sequence reads: CASSPGQRSTDTQYF. DNA of the CDR3: TGTGCCAGCTCACCCGGACAGAGAAGCACAGATACGCAGTATTTT.

This clonotype was found many times. The gene calls are TRBV5-1 and TRBJ2-5; D uncertain. The CDR3 sequence is 14 residues long. CDR1 and CDR2 from the germline V gene are SGHRS and YFSETQ. The V gene lost 0 bases and the J gene lost 1 base, with 7 bases spanning the gap. The CDR3 region has the DNA TGCGCCAGCAGCTTGGATACTTTCCAAGAGACCCAGTACTTC. This sequence encodes CASSLDTFQETQYF.

This clonotype was counted at least ten times. The CDR3 DNA sequence: TGCAGTGCTGGTCGACAGGGCAATCAGCCCCAGCATTTT. It is translated as CSAGRQGNQPQHF. J is TRBJ1-5 and V is TRBV20-1, with a tentative D call TRBD1 (6 bases). CDR3 length equals 13 residues. Trimming shortened V by 5 bases and J by 2 bases, and 10 bases separated the two germline ends. Germline lookup yields CDR1 DFQATT and CDR2 SNEGSKA (reference sequence).

This clonotype was picked up a small number of times. The rearrangement uses TRBV11-3 and TRBJ2-1, with D unclear. The CDR3 is 12 residues long. The germline V gene has CDR1 SGHNT and CDR2 YENEEA. V lost 4 bases, J lost 7 bases, and 8 bases lay in between. The CDR3 nucleotides are TGTGCCAGCAGCTCAGGTTGGAATGAGCAGTTCTTC. The encoded protein is CASSSGWNEQFF.

The CDR3, as DNA: TGTGCCAGCAGCCCAACCACGGCAGACACCATATATTTT. It specifies CASSPTTADTIYF. J is TRBJ1-3 and V is TRBV7-9, with D hard to call. With 5 bases removed from V and 8 bases from J, the gap between germline ends came to 13 bases. This CDR3 is built from 13 residues. Looked up from germline, CDR1 is SEHNR and CDR2 is FQNEAQ (reference sequence).